The 23 T cell receptor beta chains below all came from one sample that was sequenced in a study of vaccination effects on CD4 cells after COVID-19. After expansion with viral peptide pools in the ViraFEST assay, antigen-specific CD4+ T cells were sequenced. A roughly ten-day culture period preceded the isolation of CD4+ T cells. SARS-CoV-2 infected the person between March and December 2020, as confirmed by PCR. Either the mRNA-1273 or the BNT162b2 vaccine was given to participants as two doses. The repertoire was sequenced with immunoSEQ multiplex PCR; TCRdb's copy has only in-frame clones and lacks some. The table has some 15,000 clones, 80% seen once. Their antigens remain unidentified. Sequenced here: CD4+ T cells from PBMCs cultured with SARS-CoV-2 spike peptides, sampled after COVID-19 vaccination. Receptors originate from a human donor who had a prior SARS-CoV-2 infection.

This sequence joins TRBV24-1 and TRBJ2-3, with D hard to call. Germline values: CDR1 KGHDR, CDR2 SFDVKD. V lost 4 bases and J lost 4, with 14 bases in between. The CDR3 length is 15 residues. As DNA, the CDR3 is TGTGCCACCAGTGACCCGAGTCGACAAGCAGATACGCAGTATTTT. Residues: CATSDPSRQADTQYF.

The chain recombines TRBV5-4 with TRBJ2-1; 9 positions agree with TRBD2. Germline CDR1 reads SGHNT; CDR2 reads YYREEE (reference sequence). CDR3 length equals 16 residues. V trimming: 0 bases; J trimming: 8 bases; junction bases outside the gene matches: 9. The CDR3 reads CASSLGASGVSDEQFF. DNA of the CDR3: TGTGCCAGCAGCTTGGGTGCTAGCGGGGTATCGGATGAGCAGTTCTTC.

This clone was counted a single time. The chain employs TRBV4-3 and TRBJ2-3, with 9 bases identical to TRBD2. Per the germline V gene, CDR1 is LGHNA and CDR2 is YSLEER. Trimming removed 8 bases from V and 1 base from J; junction bases left unmatched: 16. The CDR3 is made up of 18 amino acids. The chain's CDR3 is CASSRSLAGTGGTDTQYF. Written as DNA, the CDR3 is TGCGCCAGCTCCCGCTCACTAGCGGGCACTGGGGGCACAGATACGCAGTATTTT.

The chain couples TRBV7-2 to TRBJ2-7; D is ambiguous. CDR1 SGHTA and CDR2 FQGNSA come from the germline V gene. The CDR3 is made up of 14 amino acids. V gave up 2 bases and J gave up 2 bases, with 10 bases separating them. The CDR3 DNA follows: TGTGCCAGCAGCTTACGTATCGAGACCTACGAGCAGTACTTC. Translated, it gives CASSLRIETYEQYF.

The chain combines TRBV24-1 with TRBJ2-3, with 7 bases matching TRBD2. The CDR3 has 13 residues. Germline V gene sequence: CDR1 KGHDR, CDR2 SFDVKD. J lost 3 bases, V lost 5 bases, and 1 base had no gene match. In DNA form, the CDR3 reads TGTGCCACCAGTGGGGGGGGGACAGATACGCAGTATTTT. It is translated as CATSGGGTDTQYF.

This clone was found a few times. The J gene is TRBJ2-1, the V gene TRBV11-2; D is uncertain. V shed 0 bases and J shed 2 bases, with 5 bases lying between them. This CDR3 has 14 residues. Germline lookup yields CDR1 SGHAT and CDR2 FQNNGV. CDR3 sequence reads: CASSLDIPYNEQFF. CDR3 DNA sequence: TGTGCCAGCAGCTTAGATATCCCCTACAATGAGCAGTTCTTC.

This chain connects TRBV20-1 to TRBJ2-7; D is undetermined. The CDR3 loop spans 11 amino acids. V dropped 2 bases and J dropped 1 base, with 3 bases sitting between them. From germline, CDR1 is DFQATT and CDR2 SNEGSKA (reference sequence). This CDR3 is CSARSSYEQYF. The CDR3 coding sequence is TGCAGTGCTAGATCATCCTACGAGCAGTACTTC.

The chain uses TRBV18 and TRBJ1-2; the D gene is possibly TRBD1 (6 bases). From germline, CDR1 is KGHSH and CDR2 LQKENI. The CDR3 contains 13 residues. V lost 5 bases and J 6 bases, leaving 13 bases between the germline ends. In DNA, the CDR3 is TGTGCCAGCTCATCAACAGGGACCGATGGCTACACCTTC. Protein sequence: CASSSTGTDGYTF.

This clone has just a few counts. This chain links TRBV6-5 with TRBJ2-7; 8 bases match TRBD2. The CDR3 length is 15 residues. Looked up from germline, CDR1 is MNHEY and CDR2 is SVGAGI. V shed 0 bases and J 3 bases; nucleotides not matched to a gene: 4. The CDR3 region has the DNA TGTGCCAGCAGTTACTCCAGCGGGGGAGTCTACGAGCAGTACTTC. Its translation is CASSYSSGGVYEQYF.

In its sample, this clone was seen once. The chain couples TRBV19 to TRBJ1-2, with 8 bases lining up with TRBD1. Per germline, CDR1 LNHDA and CDR2 SQIVND (reference sequence). V dropped 7 bases and J dropped 2; count of bases not matched to a gene: 3. CDR3 size: 13 residues. The CDR3 nucleotides read TGTGCCAGTACCAGGGACAGGAACTATGGCTACACCTTC. Translated, it gives CASTRDRNYGYTF.

This clone was observed a few times. This rearrangement joins TRBV21-1 to TRBJ2-7. TRBV21-1 is shown as a pseudogene. The CDR3 is 16 amino acids. The CDR3 loop reads CASSKTERLCSYEQYF. The CDR3 bases are TGTGCCAGCAGCAAAACAGAAAGACTTTGCTCCTACGAGCAGTACTTC.

V usage is TRBV2 and J usage is TRBJ1-1; D unclear. Germline assignment: CDR1 SNHLY and CDR2 FYNNEI. The CDR3 is 14 residues long. V dropped 4 bases and J dropped 1 base, with 10 bases sitting between them. The CDR3 DNA is TGTGCCAGCAGTGGTCGGCTGAAGAACACTGAAGCTTTCTTT. As protein: CASSGRLKNTEAFF.

This chain uses TRBV18 with TRBJ2-1; D remains ambiguous. V shed 8 bases and J shed 4 bases, with 12 bases lying between them. Germline CDR1 is KGHSH and CDR2 is LQKENI. The CDR3 length is 13 residues. The CDR3 is CASRASSYNEQFF. As DNA, the CDR3 is TGTGCCAGCCGTGCCTCCTCGTACAATGAGCAGTTCTTC.

V is TRBV4-3 and J is TRBJ2-3; 9 bases match TRBD1. V lost 5 bases, J lost 2 bases, and 5 bases stayed unmatched. The CDR3 extends over 15 amino acids. The germline V gene has CDR1 LGHNA and CDR2 YSLEER. The CDR3 reads CASSIQQGATDTQYF. As DNA, the CDR3 is TGCGCCAGCAGCATACAACAGGGGGCCACAGATACGCAGTATTTT.

This chain links TRBV5-6 with TRBJ2-7; TRBD1 matches 9 bases. There are 15 residues in the CDR3. Germline V lookup: CDR1 SGHDT, CDR2 YYEEEE. V was clipped by 7 bases and J by 2 bases; unmatched bases: 10. Written as DNA, the CDR3 is TGTGCCAGCGAGGAAGCCGGGACAGGGACCTACGAGCAGTACTTC. It specifies CASEEAGTGTYEQYF.

This sequence joins TRBV12-3 or TRBV12-4 and TRBJ2-7; the match to TRBD1 covers 8 bases. The CDR3 has 13 amino acids. J was trimmed by 6 bases and V by 5 bases; bases with no gene match: 6. The CDR3 DNA reads as TGTGCCAGCAGTCATCAGGGGGCGGGCGAGCAGTACTTC. Encoded protein: CASSHQGAGEQYF.

This clone is categorized as medium-sized. CDR3: CASSLALGTENTGELFF. Here the CDR3 DNA reads TGTGCCAGCAGCTTAGCGCTCGGGACAGAGAACACCGGGGAGCTGTTTTTT. J is TRBJ2-2 and V is TRBV11-1; 7 nucleotides match TRBD1. There are 17 residues in the CDR3. The V gene's germline CDR1 is SGHAT and CDR2 FQDESV (reference sequence). Unmatched junction bases numbered 5, after V lost 0 bases and J lost 1 base.

The chain joins TRBV5-1 to TRBJ2-1; TRBD2 might be the D (6 bases). V was clipped by 4 bases and J by 0 bases, with 17 bases between them. The germline V gene has CDR1 SGHRS and CDR2 YFSETQ. CDR3 length equals 17 residues. In DNA, the CDR3 is TGCGCCAGCAGCGGAACCGGGGGACGGTACTCCTACAATGAGCAGTTCTTC. It is translated as CASSGTGGRYSYNEQFF.

CDR3 nucleotide sequence: TGTGCCAGTAACGCGGGATGGAGCACAGATACGCAGTATTTT. Translated, it gives CASNAGWSTDTQYF. The chain uses TRBV19 and TRBJ2-3; weak D call: TRBD2 (6 bases). The germline gives CDR1 LNHDA, CDR2 SQIVND (reference sequence). The CDR3 runs to 14 residues. V lost 7 bases, J lost 0 bases, and 11 bases lay in between.

In its sample, this clone was seen a few times. The chain joins TRBV7-2 to TRBJ2-1; 7 nucleotides align to TRBD2. From germline, CDR1 is SGHTA and CDR2 FQGNSA. The CDR3 has 14 amino acids. The J segment lost 4 bases and the V segment lost 0 bases, leaving 0 bases of the junction unmatched. The CDR3 coding sequence is TGTGCCAGCAGCTTAGCGGGGGGGTACAATGAGCAGTTCTTC. Translation gives CASSLAGGYNEQFF.

The rearrangement joins TRBV7-3 to TRBJ1-1, with D possibly matching TRBD1 (6 bases). Germline V lookup: CDR1 SGHTA, CDR2 FQGTGA. V shed 9 bases and J shed 1 base, with 15 bases lying between them. The CDR3 covers 14 residues. The CDR3: CASRRRGQNTEAFF. The DNA of the CDR3 is TGTGCCAGTAGACGTCGGGGACAGAACACTGAAGCTTTCTTT.

V gene TRBV20-1 combines with J gene TRBJ2-7, with D perhaps TRBD2 (6 bases). CDR3 length: 14 residues. CDR1 is DFQATT and CDR2 is SNEGSKA in the germline V gene (reference sequence). Trimming pared 3 bases from V and 2 bases from J, leaving 14 bases between. The DNA for the CDR3 is TGCAGTGCTAGTAAGCGGGCCTTTACCTACGAGCAGTACTTC. Residues: CSASKRAFTYEQYF.

The V and J genes are TRBV9 and TRBJ2-1; D remains ambiguous. The V gene's germline CDR1 is SGDLS and CDR2 YYNGEE. Trimming took off 4 bases at V and 4 bases at J, with 12 bases between the two ends. This CDR3 spans 14 amino acids. CDR3 sequence (DNA): TGTGCCAGCAGCACCCGACTCCAATACAATGAGCAGTTCTTC. Translated, it gives CASSTRLQYNEQFF.